This T cell receptor (beta chain) was found in a study of blood T cell repertoires in COVID-19 (dated by TCRdb to the early 2020s). Context from the whole study: Samples from collaborators originated in the United States, Italy and Spain and spanned both the acute and convalescent phases of COVID-19. Samples were obtained from the ongoing ImmuneRACE study (first 160 participants) and from 1,200 or so subjects provided by 6 global collaborators. The prospective study material was composed of cDNA or gDNA derived from T cells, B-cell-depleted T cells, or PBMCs. Deeply sampled blood TCRbeta repertoires from subjects exposed to, actively infected with, or recovered from COVID-19 were included in the dataset. The repertoires were made available in a free public database intended to serve as a resource for research on the immune response to SARS-CoV-2. Where HLA class I and class II types were available, the types were taken from metadata supplied by the sample provider, not from assay-based typing. The sample metadata nearly always contained a de-identified subject ID, COVID-19 status, age in years and sex. The investigation overall reported the following: The amount of clinical and demographic metadata varied by source and participant and was provided uncurated.

The immunoSEQ Assay, a bias-controlled multiplex PCR, was used to amplify TCRbeta CDR3 regions from genomic DNA. The paper's processing steps were these. Nucleated cell counts per sample were estimated from amplification of reference gene primers within the assay. Sequence reads were collapsed and filtered to measure the absolute abundance of every unique TCRbeta CDR3 rearrangement. For each sample, productive Simpson clonality was calculated as the square root of Simpson's diversity index over productive rearrangements. TCRdb provides this immuneACCESS table in a form limited to in-frame rearrangements. Some clones are lacking; in checked studies, under half of them reflect an unresolved V gene, and why the rest are absent is not known. The DNA gave D and trimming, while V, J and clone size come from that table. The sample includes 52,000 or so clones, with roughly 80% observed a single time. The ten largest clones take up approximately 17% of the sample.

V lost 3 bases and J lost 3 bases, and the count of bases not matched to a germline gene is 5. The CDR3 sequence holds 15 residues, the cysteine and phenylalanine included. Just CDR3 DNA is preserved here, 45 bases in frame from base 1. Looking up the germline V gene (reference sequence) yields CDR1 LGHDT and CDR2 YNNKEL. The collaborating institutions used their own protocols to collect whole blood in K2EDTA tubes. For TCRbeta analysis, collaborator samples were shipped as frozen whole blood, as isolated PBMCs, or as DNA extracted from either sample type. A word on this clone: Its binding antigen is unknown. No much larger clone is present one base from it, and per-base qualities are unavailable.

This clonotype originated in a man in his 70s with active COVID-19. The chain is assembled from TRBV3-1 (or the pseudogene TRBV3-2) and TRBJ2-7; 10 central nucleotides agree with TRBD1. Sequenced: peripheral blood. Here is the DNA: TGTGCCAGCAGCCACGGTGGACAGGGGGGCTACGAGCAGTACTTC. Translated, this is CASSHGGQGGYEQYF.